The T cell receptor (beta chain) under discussion was sequenced for a study of PD-1 blockade in mismatch repair-deficient tumors. Assay: immunoSEQ multiplex PCR; the TCRdb copy retains only in-frame clones and omits some. The sample lists over 100,000 clones, approximately 80% occurring once. The V and J ends lost 3 bases and 8 bases respectively, with 11 bases between them. The CDR3 is made up of 13 amino acids. Looked up from germline, CDR1 is SGDLS and CDR2 is YYNGEE. This TCR was recovered from an adult with mismatch repair-deficient cancer. V gene TRBV9 combines with J gene TRBJ1-4; D is unresolved. The material sequenced was peripheral blood, taken about 60 weeks after starting pembrolizumab. CDR3 protein: CASSDHLTEKLFF. As DNA, the CDR3 is TGTGCCAGCAGCGACCACCTTACGGAAAAACTGTTTTTT. Based on the CDR3 plus reference TRBV9 and TRBJ1-4, the full variable domain is DSGVTQTPKHLITATGQRVTLRCSPRSGDLSVYWYQQSLDQGLQFLIQYYNGEERAKGNILERFSAQQFPDLHSELNLSSLELGDSALYFCASSDHLTEKLFFGSGTQLSVL.